A selection of T cell receptor beta chains follows, all from one sample in a study of T-cell reconstitution after alpha-beta-depleted transplantation in children. TCRdb fed the PCR reads into MiXCR, producing one record per CDR3 protein. The sample contains a few hundred thousand distinct CDR3 sequences, roughly 11% of which appear only once. Sequencing was performed on PBMCs, taken before TCRalphabeta/CD19-depleted stem cell transplant. These TCRs come from a child younger than two with acute myeloid leukemia, due to receive a stem cell transplant. Each CDR3 is given with its conserved first and last residue. Fields, in order: J gene, clone size, D gene, V gene, CDR3 length, CDR3 DNA, CDR3 protein. A D gene is named only where the DNA matches it firmly. The size of a clone is reported for some rows only, either as once, few or many, or as a class for expanded clones.

TRBJ2-1	few	.	TRBV7-3	13	TGTGCCAGCAGCTATGACCCGGGGAATGAGCAGTTCTTC	CASSYDPGNEQFF
TRBJ2-7	many	TRBD1	TRBV5-1	12	TGCGCCAGCAGCGCACAGGGGAACGAGCAGTACTTC	CASSAQGNEQYF
TRBJ2-3	many	.	TRBV6-1	14	TGTGCCAGCACCCCAGCGTGGCGGATAGATACGCAGTATTTT	CASTPAWRIDTQYF
TRBJ1-2	few	TRBD1	TRBV19	13	TGTGCCAGTAGTATGCGGGACAGGAGCCGCTACACCTTC	CASSMRDRSRYTF
TRBJ1-1	many	.	TRBV6-5	16	TGTGCCAGCAGTTACCTGGGACCCCTACTGAACACTGAAGCTTTCTTT	CASSYLGPLLNTEAFF
TRBJ1-2	many	TRBD1	TRBV12-3/TRBV12-4	15	TGTGCCAGCAGTTTACCCTTAGGACAGGGATTAGGCTACACCTTC	CASSLPLGQGLGYTF
TRBJ2-1	few	TRBD1	TRBV11-1	17	TGTGCCAGCAGCTTAGCCGGGACAGGGCTCTCTTACAATGAGCAGTTCTTC	CASSLAGTGLSYNEQFF
TRBJ1-1	many	.	TRBV20-1	14	TGCAGTGCTAGGAAGGGGAACATGAACACTGAAGCTTTCTTT	CSARKGNMNTEAFF
TRBJ2-3	.	TRBD2	TRBV4-2	16	TGTGCCAGCAGCCCGGCCCGGACTAGCCTCACAGATACGCAGTATTTT	CASSPARTSLTDTQYF
TRBJ1-2	many	.	TRBV19	13	TGTGCCAGTTCTCCCTCTACTAACTATGGCTACACCTTC	CASSPSTNYGYTF
TRBJ2-6	many	TRBD1	TRBV5-1	17	TGCGCCAGCAGTTCCCGGGACAGCCCCTCTGGGGCCAACGTCCTGACTTTC	CASSSRDSPSGANVLTF
TRBJ2-5	many	TRBD2	TRBV5-1	16	TGCGCCAGCAGCCTATCTAGCGGATTTGGGCGAGAGACCCAGTACTTC	CASSLSSGFGRETQYF
TRBJ1-2	.	.	TRBV20-1	12	TGCAGTGCCACAGGGTCGGGCTATGACTACACCTTC	CSATGSGYDYTF
TRBJ1-5	many	TRBD1	TRBV24-1	15	TGTGCCACCAGTGAACGGACAGGGCCAAATCAGCCCCAGCATTTT	CATSERTGPNQPQHF
TRBJ1-5	many	TRBD1	TRBV7-2	13	TGTGCCAGCAGCTTGCCAGGGGGTCAGCCCCAGCATTTT	CASSLPGGQPQHF
TRBJ1-2	once	TRBD1	TRBV4-1	17	TGCGCCAGCAGCCAAGGTTCCCAAGACAGGGTCGGCTATGGCTACACCTTC	CASSQGSQDRVGYGYTF
TRBJ2-1	many	.	TRBV3-1	13	TGTGCCAGCAGCCTAAGTGTTGCCAATGAGCAGTTCTTC	CASSLSVANEQFF
TRBJ2-3	many	TRBD1	TRBV20-1	13	TGCAGTGTCTCCAGGACAGGGAGAGATACGCAGTATTTT	CSVSRTGRDTQYF
TRBJ2-7	many	TRBD2	TRBV7-6	14	TGTGCCAGCAGCTTGGCACTAGCGGGAGGCGAGCAGTACTTC	CASSLALAGGEQYF
TRBJ2-1	many	TRBD2	TRBV20-1	16	TGCAGTGCTAGAGTCCCAGCGGGAAGGTCCTACAATGAGCAGTTCTTC	CSARVPAGRSYNEQFF
TRBJ1-1	many	TRBD1	TRBV20-1	16	TGCAGTGCTAGCAGGAAACAGGGGTTGAGGAACACTGAAGCTTTCTTT	CSASRKQGLRNTEAFF
TRBJ2-1	many	TRBD1	TRBV7-9	15	TGTGCCAGCAGATACCCGGGACAGGTATACAATGAGCAGTTCTTC	CASRYPGQVYNEQFF
TRBJ2-5	few	TRBD2	TRBV20-1	14	TGCAGTGCTAGAGATGGGCTAGCGGGAGAGACCCAGTACTTC	CSARDGLAGETQYF
TRBJ1-2	many	TRBD1	TRBV11-2	18	TGTGCCAGCAGCTATGGGACAGGGAGGGGGTTTACTAACTATGGCTACACCTTC	CASSYGTGRGFTNYGYTF
TRBJ1-1	.	.	TRBV5-1	13	TGCGCCAGCAGCTTGGCCTGGGGCGCTGAAGCTTTCTTT	CASSLAWGAEAFF
TRBJ1-1	.	.	TRBV21-1	15	TGTGCCAGCAGCAGGGGGGCTGAAATGAACACTGAAGCTTTCTTT	CASSRGAEMNTEAFF
TRBJ2-5	many	.	TRBV12-3/TRBV12-4	14	TGTGCCAGCAGGAGCGAGGGGGGGGACGAGACCCAGTACTTC	CASRSEGGDETQYF